Listed below are T cell receptor beta chains from one sample, sequenced in a study of CD8 T cells in ankylosing spondylitis. TCRdb reanalysed the 5' RACE reads using MiXCR and keeps one entry per CDR3 protein. Among roughly 490,000 distinct CDR3 sequences listed, roughly 5.3% were seen once. Material: blood, either unsorted or a sorted T cell fraction (not recorded which). These receptors all stem from a male donor with ankylosing spondylitis. CDR3s include the opening cysteine and the closing phenylalanine or tryptophan. A D gene is named only where the DNA matches it firmly. Expanded clones get a size class; other rows say once, few or many, or leave the size out.

D: TRBD1
size: many
V: TRBV6-2/TRBV6-3
J: TRBJ2-2
CDR3: CASSFFMDRANTGELFF
DNA: TGTGCCAGCAGTTTCTTTATGGACAGGGCTAACACCGGGGAGCTGTTTTTT

D: .
size: many
V: TRBV6-5
J: TRBJ2-1
CDR3: CASRPRGNEQFF
DNA: TGTGCCAGCAGACCCCGGGGGAATGAGCAGTTCTTC

D: .
size: many
V: TRBV9
J: TRBJ1-1
CDR3: CASSVGRDVDTEAFF
DNA: TGTGCCAGCAGCGTAGGTAGGGACGTCGACACTGAAGCTTTCTTT

D: .
size: .
V: TRBV27
J: TRBJ1-3
CDR3: CASSLVGAGNTIYF
DNA: TGTGCCAGCAGTTTAGTGGGCGCTGGAAACACCATATATTTT

D: .
size: many
V: TRBV7-6
J: TRBJ2-7
CDR3: CASSHGVVYEQYF
DNA: TGTGCCAGCAGCCATGGGGTTGTGTACGAGCAGTACTTC

D: .
size: many
V: TRBV5-6
J: TRBJ2-2
CDR3: CASSSSTAGELFF
DNA: TGTGCCAGCAGCTCGTCGACAGCCGGGGAGCTGTTTTTT

D: .
size: .
V: TRBV28
J: TRBJ2-3
CDR3: CASSPLPPDTQYF
DNA: TGTGCCAGCAGCCCCCTCCCGCCCGATACGCAGTATTTT

D: .
size: .
V: TRBV27
J: TRBJ2-1
CDR3: CASRSNNEQFF
DNA: TGTGCCAGCAGGAGTAACAATGAGCAGTTCTTC

D: TRBD2
size: few
V: TRBV15
J: TRBJ2-1
CDR3: CATSRGLAGTEQFF
DNA: TGTGCCACCAGCAGGGGACTAGCGGGAACCGAGCAGTTCTTC

D: .
size: many
V: TRBV29-1
J: TRBJ1-1
CDR3: CSVSHDRLNTEAFF
DNA: TGCAGCGTTTCCCATGACAGGTTGAACACTGAAGCTTTCTTT

D: .
size: .
V: TRBV20-1
J: TRBJ1-5
CDR3: CSARDAGLYSNQPQHF
DNA: TGCAGTGCTAGAGATGCCGGCCTCTATAGCAATCAGCCCCAGCATTTT

D: .
size: few
V: TRBV7-2
J: TRBJ2-5
CDR3: CASSLGAGGGTQYF
DNA: TGTGCCAGCAGCCTAGGGGCAGGGGGGGGGACCCAGTACTTC

D: TRBD2
size: many
V: TRBV9
J: TRBJ2-2
CDR3: CASSLAGGVTGELFF
DNA: TGTGCCAGCAGCCTGGCCGGGGGGGTCACCGGGGAGCTGTTTTTT

D: .
size: many
V: TRBV4-3
J: TRBJ2-1
CDR3: CASSQEEWKTYNEQFF
DNA: TGCGCCAGCAGCCAAGAGGAATGGAAGACCTACAATGAGCAGTTCTTC

D: .
size: .
V: TRBV14
J: TRBJ2-2
CDR3: CASSQVRARDTGELFF
DNA: TGTGCCAGCAGCCAAGTCAGGGCGAGGGACACCGGGGAGCTGTTTTTT

D: .
size: many
V: TRBV20-1
J: TRBJ1-4
CDR3: CSARDLRTDEKLFF
DNA: TGCAGTGCTAGAGATCTTAGGACAGATGAAAAACTGTTTTTT

D: .
size: .
V: TRBV20-1
J: TRBJ2-7
CDR3: CSAGDPSPYEQYF
DNA: TGCAGTGCAGGCGACCCTTCCCCCTACGAGCAGTACTTC

D: .
size: many
V: TRBV6-5
J: TRBJ2-7
CDR3: CASSYFVTTYEQYF
DNA: TGTGCCAGCAGTTACTTCGTGACCACCTACGAGCAGTACTTC

D: TRBD2
size: many
V: TRBV5-1
J: TRBJ2-2
CDR3: CASSPAGLDLTGELFF
DNA: TGCGCCAGCAGCCCTGCGGGACTAGATCTCACCGGGGAGCTGTTTTTT

D: .
size: many
V: TRBV20-1
J: TRBJ2-7
CDR3: CSARNFQRTYEQYF
DNA: TGCAGTGCTAGAAACTTTCAGAGGACCTACGAGCAGTACTTC

D: .
size: once
V: TRBV7-2
J: TRBJ1-4
CDR3: CASSLWRSVNEKLFF
DNA: TGTGCCAGCAGCTTATGGCGATCAGTTAATGAAAAACTGTTTTTT

D: .
size: many
V: TRBV9
J: TRBJ1-6
CDR3: CASSGPTASNSPLHF
DNA: TGTGCCAGCAGCGGACCGACCGCCAGTAATTCACCCCTCCACTTT

D: .
size: few
V: TRBV5-1
J: TRBJ2-5
CDR3: CASSLGGHSQETQYF
DNA: TGCGCCAGCAGCTTGGGGGGGCATTCTCAAGAGACCCAGTACTTC

D: TRBD2
size: few
V: TRBV5-1
J: TRBJ2-3
CDR3: CASSPGLAGGPVADTQYF
DNA: TGCGCCAGCAGCCCTGGACTAGCGGGAGGGCCGGTCGCAGATACGCAGTATTTT